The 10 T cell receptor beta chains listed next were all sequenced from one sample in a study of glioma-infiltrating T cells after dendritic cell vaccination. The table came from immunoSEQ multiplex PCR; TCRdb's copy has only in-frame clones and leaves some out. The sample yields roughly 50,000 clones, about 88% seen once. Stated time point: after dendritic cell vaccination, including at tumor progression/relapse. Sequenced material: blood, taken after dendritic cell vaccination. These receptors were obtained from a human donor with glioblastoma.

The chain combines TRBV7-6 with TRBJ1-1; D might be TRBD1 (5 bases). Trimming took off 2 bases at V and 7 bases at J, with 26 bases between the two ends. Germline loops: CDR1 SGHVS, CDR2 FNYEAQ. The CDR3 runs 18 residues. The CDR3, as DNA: TGTGCCAGCAGCTTATCTGCCGGGACTGCCGAGGCGGGCGGTGAAGCTTTCTTT. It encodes CASSLSAGTAEAGGEAFF.

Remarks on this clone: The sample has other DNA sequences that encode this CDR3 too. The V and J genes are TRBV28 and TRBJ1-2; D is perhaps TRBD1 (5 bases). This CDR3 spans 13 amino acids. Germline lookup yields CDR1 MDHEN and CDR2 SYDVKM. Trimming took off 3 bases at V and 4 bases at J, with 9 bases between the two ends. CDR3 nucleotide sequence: TGTGCCAGCAGTTTGGGCCAGGGCTATGGCTACACCTTC. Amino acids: CASSLGQGYGYTF.

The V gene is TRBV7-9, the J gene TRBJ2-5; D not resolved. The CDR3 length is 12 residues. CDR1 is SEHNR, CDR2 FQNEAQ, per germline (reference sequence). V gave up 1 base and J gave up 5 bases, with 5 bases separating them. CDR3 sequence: CASSLVVETQYF. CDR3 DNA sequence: TGTGCCAGCAGCTTAGTCGTGGAGACCCAGTACTTC.

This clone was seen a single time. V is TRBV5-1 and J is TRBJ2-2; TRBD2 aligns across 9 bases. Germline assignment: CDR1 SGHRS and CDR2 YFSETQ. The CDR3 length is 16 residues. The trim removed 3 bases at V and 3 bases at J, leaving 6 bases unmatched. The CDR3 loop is CASSWPSGTDTGELFF. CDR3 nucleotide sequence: TGCGCCAGCAGCTGGCCTAGCGGGACGGACACCGGGGAGCTGTTTTTT.

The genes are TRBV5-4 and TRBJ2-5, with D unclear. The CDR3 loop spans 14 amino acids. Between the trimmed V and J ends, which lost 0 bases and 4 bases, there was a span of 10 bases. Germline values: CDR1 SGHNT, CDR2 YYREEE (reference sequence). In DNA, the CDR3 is TGTGCCAGCAGCTTGGCCGGGTCGTTAGAGACCCAGTACTTC. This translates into CASSLAGSLETQYF. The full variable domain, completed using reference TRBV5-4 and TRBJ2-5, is ETGVTQSPTHLIKTRGQQVTLRCSSQSGHNTVSWYQQALGQGPQFIFQYYREEENGRGNFPPRFSGLQFPNYSSELNVNALELDDSALYLCASSLAGSLETQYFGPGTRLLVL.

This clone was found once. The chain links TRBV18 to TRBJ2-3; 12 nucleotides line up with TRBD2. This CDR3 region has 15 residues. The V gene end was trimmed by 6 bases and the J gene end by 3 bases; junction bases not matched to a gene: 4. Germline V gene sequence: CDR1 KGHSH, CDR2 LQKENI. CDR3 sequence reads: CASSSTSGSTDTQYF. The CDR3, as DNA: TGTGCCAGCTCTTCGACTAGCGGGAGTACAGATACGCAGTATTTT.

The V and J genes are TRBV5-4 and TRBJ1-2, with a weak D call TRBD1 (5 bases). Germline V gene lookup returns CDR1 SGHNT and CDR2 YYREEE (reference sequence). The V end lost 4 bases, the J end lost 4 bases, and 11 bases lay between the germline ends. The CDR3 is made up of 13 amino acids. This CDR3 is CASSRGDSYGYTF. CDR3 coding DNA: TGTGCCAGCAGCCGGGGGGATAGCTATGGCTACACCTTC.

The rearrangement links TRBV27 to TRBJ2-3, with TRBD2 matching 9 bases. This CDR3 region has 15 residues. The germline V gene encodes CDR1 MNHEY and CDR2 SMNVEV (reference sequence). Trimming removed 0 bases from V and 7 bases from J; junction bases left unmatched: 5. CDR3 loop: CASSLSREGFNTQYF. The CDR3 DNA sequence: TGTGCCAGCAGTTTATCGCGGGAGGGCTTCAATACGCAGTATTTT.

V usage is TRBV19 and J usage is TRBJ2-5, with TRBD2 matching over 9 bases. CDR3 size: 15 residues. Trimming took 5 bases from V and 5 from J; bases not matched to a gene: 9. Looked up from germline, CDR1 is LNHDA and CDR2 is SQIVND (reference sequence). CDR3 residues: CASSVVSGSWETQYF. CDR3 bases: TGTGCCAGTAGTGTCGTTAGCGGGAGTTGGGAGACCCAGTACTTC.

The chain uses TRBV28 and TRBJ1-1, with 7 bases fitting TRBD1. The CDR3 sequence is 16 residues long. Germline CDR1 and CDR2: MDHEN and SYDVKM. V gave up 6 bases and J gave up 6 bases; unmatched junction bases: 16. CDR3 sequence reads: CASRPRGQARTSEAFF. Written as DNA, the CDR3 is TGTGCCAGCAGGCCCAGAGGACAGGCCCGGACGTCTGAAGCTTTCTTT.